This entry is about one TCR beta chain. Its cognate antigen is unknown. This record belongs to a study of cytomegalovirus exposure and HLA in healthy donors. On the study more broadly: Tens of millions of unique TCRs from HLA-typed donors were held in an early release of data. Genotyping showed around 81% of a few hundred donors falling in the Caucasian-associated ancestry cluster.

V lost 4 bases and J lost 7, with 19 bases in between. From germline, CDR1 is MGHDK and CDR2 SYGVNS. The CDR3 is made up of 16 amino acids. Both 60 Vbeta primers and 13 Jbeta primers went into the PCR. TCRdb's table, derived via immunoSEQ multiplex PCR, lists solely in-frame clones and lacks some. The table includes about 110,000 clones, approximately 73% detected once. Overall study findings and caveats: Cytomegalovirus association was assigned to about 150 TCR beta chains.

V gene TRBV25-1 combines with J gene TRBJ2-2; tentative D call: TRBD1 (6 bases). This receptor was identified in a man aged 35 to 55 in good health and CMV-seronegative. Specimen: PBMCs. CDR3 protein: CASSGNNRVTYGELFF. DNA for the CDR3: TGTGCCAGCAGTGGAAACAACAGGGTGACCTACGGGGAGCTGTTTTTT.